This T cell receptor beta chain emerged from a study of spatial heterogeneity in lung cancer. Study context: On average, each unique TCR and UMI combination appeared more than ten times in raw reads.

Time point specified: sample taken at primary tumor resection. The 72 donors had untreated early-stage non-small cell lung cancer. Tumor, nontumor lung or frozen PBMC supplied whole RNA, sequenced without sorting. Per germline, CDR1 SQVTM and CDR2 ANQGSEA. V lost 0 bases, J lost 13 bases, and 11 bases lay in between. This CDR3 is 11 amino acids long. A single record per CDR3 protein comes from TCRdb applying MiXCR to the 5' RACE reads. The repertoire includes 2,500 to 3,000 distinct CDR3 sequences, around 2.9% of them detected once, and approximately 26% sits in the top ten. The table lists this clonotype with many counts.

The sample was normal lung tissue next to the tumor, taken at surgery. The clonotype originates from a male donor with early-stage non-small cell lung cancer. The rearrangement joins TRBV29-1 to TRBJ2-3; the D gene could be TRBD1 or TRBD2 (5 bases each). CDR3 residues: CSVEDSRGEYF. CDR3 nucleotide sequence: TGCAGCGTTGAAGACTCGCGAGGGGAGTATTTT.